These T cell receptor beta chains were read from a single sample in a study of cytomegalovirus exposure and HLA in healthy donors. The table came from immunoSEQ multiplex PCR; TCRdb's copy has only in-frame clones and leaves some out. The table lists over 250,000 clones, 80% to 90% of them singletons, with roughly 1% in the top ten. Sequenced input: PBMCs. The source is a woman younger than 30 in good health and CMV-seronegative. Both conserved end residues are part of each CDR3.

TRBJ2-7,TRBV20-1,CSASLEQYF
TRBJ2-2,TRBV7-8,CASSLGTKILTGELFF
TRBJ2-5,TRBV13,CASSTGLAGEVETQYF
TRBJ2-7,TRBV7-6,CASSPEDSYYEQYF
TRBJ1-1,TRBV18,CASSPLGNMNTEAFF
TRBJ1-1,TRBV6-5,CASSYLRLHTEAFF
TRBJ2-2,TRBV5-4,CASSPSGTYTGELFF
TRBJ1-5,TRBV18,CASSQGRAYQPQHF
TRBJ1-2,TRBV27,CASSLDGLYGYTF
TRBJ2-5,TRBV7-2,CASSLVPLASQETQYF
TRBJ1-6,TRBV2,CATTGQFYNSPLHF
TRBJ1-1,TRBV6-1,CASSEAVKVRGEAFF
TRBJ2-7,TRBV18,CASSLGQLLYEQYF
TRBJ2-3,TRBV7-3,CASSPPGDTQYF
TRBJ1-2,TRBV27,CASSPRGQGGDYGYTF
TRBJ2-7,TRBV5-6,CASSLPDSSYEQYF
TRBJ2-1,TRBV11-2,CASSLRLAGSSYNEQFF
TRBJ2-7,TRBV30,CAWSVSSGISYEQYF